One sample yielded the 28 T cell receptor beta chains listed below, sequenced in a study of shared clonotypes between healthy human individuals (dated by TCRdb to the early 2020s). The method behind the library was the immunoSEQ multiplex PCR assay. TCRdb mirrors the immuneACCESS table, restricted to in-frame sequences. Some clones are absent from its copies; in checked studies, under half trace to an unresolved V gene, and the reason for the others is unknown. Here the sample has about 2,200,000 clones; around 93% occur a single time. The ten top clones hold 1.5% to 2% of the sample. For the CD8 naive samples, CD45RO-negative cells were positively selected for CCR7, yielding a CD45RA+CCR7+ population from which TemRA cells were excluded. Sequencing was carried out using naive CD8+ T cells from PBMCs. This specimen's cell subset or site label, per the study, means: CD45RA+CCR7+. The receptors shown here come from a man younger than 35 in good health. Some clones in this sample may be carry-over from other donors' samples.

As concerns this clone: Distinct nucleotide sequences in the sample also encode this CDR3. This chain links TRBV7-9 with TRBJ2-3; TRBD2 aligns across 8 bases. In germline, CDR1 is SEHNR, CDR2 FQNEAQ (reference sequence). V was pared by 5 bases and J by 2 bases, with 12 bases of the junction left unmatched. This CDR3 spans 17 amino acids. The CDR3 bases are TGTGCCAGCAGCCTCCCGGGGCTAGCGGGTGACACAGATACGCAGTATTTT. Its translation: CASSLPGLAGDTDTQYF.

The V gene is TRBV2, the J gene TRBJ2-7, with 11 positions matching TRBD1. V dropped 6 bases and J dropped 4; count of bases not matched to a gene: 5. This CDR3 is 14 amino acids long. Germline V gives CDR1 SNHLY, CDR2 FYNNEI. CDR3 protein: CASRGRDRGYEQYF. The CDR3 DNA reads as TGTGCCAGCAGAGGCCGGGACAGGGGGTACGAGCAGTACTTC. Full variable domain (missing parts from reference TRBV2 and TRBJ2-7): EPEVTQTPSHQVTQMGQEVILRCVPISNHLYFYWYRQILGQKVEFLVSFYNNEISEKSEIFDDQFSVERPDGSNFTLKIRSTKLEDSAMYFCASRGRDRGYEQYFGPGTRLTVT.

The chain uses TRBV2 and TRBJ2-1; D call uncertain. In germline, CDR1 is SNHLY, CDR2 FYNNEI. The CDR3 length is 14 residues. V lost 7 bases and J 7 bases, leaving 17 bases between the germline ends. This CDR3 reads CASNHLTPGNEQFF. CDR3 nucleotides: TGTGCCAGCAACCATCTGACTCCCGGGAATGAGCAGTTCTTC. Full variable domain (remainder filled in from reference TRBV2 and TRBJ2-1): EPEVTQTPSHQVTQMGQEVILRCVPISNHLYFYWYRQILGQKVEFLVSFYNNEISEKSEIFDDQFSVERPDGSNFTLKIRSTKLEDSAMYFCASNHLTPGNEQFFGPGTRLTVL.

The V call is TRBV19, the J call TRBJ1-5; tentative D call: TRBD1 (6 bases). V lost 4 bases, J lost 3 bases, and 10 bases lay in between. Germline V gene lookup returns CDR1 LNHDA and CDR2 SQIVND (reference sequence). The CDR3 contains 14 residues. This CDR3 is CASSTGQPNQPQHF. The CDR3 coding sequence is TGTGCCAGTAGTACCGGACAGCCCAATCAGCCCCAGCATTTT.

The chain combines TRBV7-9 with TRBJ2-1; D is perhaps TRBD2 (5 bases). The V gene lost 1 base and the J gene lost 9 bases, with 13 bases spanning the gap. The CDR3 contains 14 residues. CDR1 is SEHNR, CDR2 FQNEAQ, per germline (reference sequence). The CDR3: CASSLGKLEGEQFF. CDR3 sequence (DNA): TGTGCCAGCAGCTTAGGTAAACTAGAGGGTGAGCAGTTCTTC.

This chain uses TRBV15 with TRBJ1-1; the D is unclear. Trimming removed 7 bases from V and 4 bases from J, with 13 bases in between. Germline assignment: CDR1 LNHNV and CDR2 YYDKDF (reference sequence). This CDR3 is built from 13 residues. The CDR3 region is CATTPFWGTEAFF. The CDR3 nucleotides are TGTGCCACCACCCCTTTTTGGGGCACTGAAGCTTTCTTT.

As regards this clone: This same CDR3 is encoded by further DNA sequences in the sample. The chain has TRBV27 and TRBJ1-1; 9 bases line up with TRBD1. V lost 4 bases and J lost 1; bases outside the gene matches: 4. CDR3 length equals 15 residues. Germline CDR1 is MNHEY and CDR2 is SMNVEV (reference sequence). The CDR3 is CASSSPGQGNTEAFF. As DNA, the CDR3 is TGTGCCAGCAGTTCCCCGGGACAGGGGAACACTGAAGCTTTCTTT.

This chain links TRBV7-9 with TRBJ2-5; weak D call: TRBD1 (5 bases). The V gene's germline CDR1 is SEHNR and CDR2 FQNEAQ (reference sequence). V was pared by 1 base and J by 5 bases, with 11 bases between. CDR3 length: 14 amino acids. The CDR3 spells CASSLVRGEETQYF. The CDR3 DNA sequence: TGTGCCAGCAGCTTAGTTAGGGGTGAGGAGACCCAGTACTTC.

The chain links TRBV14 to TRBJ2-7, with D tentatively TRBD1 (6 bases). Germline V gives CDR1 SGHDN, CDR2 FVKESK. V lost 0 bases, J lost 4 bases, and 16 bases lay in between. The CDR3 is 16 residues long. In nucleotides, the CDR3 is TGTGCCAGCAGCCAAGATATTACAGGGATTCTTTACGAGCAGTACTTC. Translating it yields CASSQDITGILYEQYF.

Turning to this clone: The same CDR3 also results from other DNA sequences found in this sample. This chain connects TRBV27 to TRBJ1-5; TRBD1 might be the D (5 bases). V dropped 3 bases and J dropped 4 bases, with 10 bases sitting between them. Germline V gene data show CDR1 as MNHEY and CDR2 as SMNVEV (reference sequence). The CDR3 covers 14 residues. CDR3 DNA sequence: TGTGCCAGCAGTTTGGGGGGGTGGAATCAGCCCCAGCATTTT. Protein product: CASSLGGWNQPQHF.

The table lists this clone with a few counts. The chain couples TRBV10-3 to TRBJ1-5, with D possibly TRBD1 on 6 matching bases. Germline-derived CDR1 and CDR2 are ENHRY and SYGVKD. CDR3 length: 13 amino acids. Trimming removed 4 bases at V and 8 bases at J, with 12 bases between. CDR3 in amino acids: CAISGQGMEPQHF. For the CDR3, the DNA is TGTGCCATCAGTGGCCAGGGGATGGAGCCCCAGCATTTT.

As to this clone: Other DNA sequences from this sample encode an identical CDR3 as well. CDR3 region: CASSVGKLTDTQYF. The CDR3 DNA is TGTGCCAGCAGCGTAGGCAAGCTCACAGATACGCAGTATTTT. The chain joins TRBV9 to TRBJ2-3; D remains ambiguous. The CDR3 loop spans 14 amino acids. Germline V CDR1 and CDR2: SGDLS, YYNGEE. Trimming removed 0 bases from V and 2 bases from J, with 7 bases in between.

This clone was found once. DNA for the CDR3: TGTGCCAGCAGGGACGGACCAGAACTGTCTGATGAGCAGTTCTTC. Residues: CASRDGPELSDEQFF. The chain recombines TRBV2 with TRBJ2-1; D unclear. Germline-derived CDR1 and CDR2 are SNHLY and FYNNEI. The CDR3 is 15 residues long. Trimming took 6 bases from V and 8 from J, leaving 20 bases between them.

The chain links TRBV27 to TRBJ1-4, with 9 bases identical to TRBD1. The CDR3 is 17 amino acids. The ends lost 8 bases at V and 7 bases at J; junction bases unmatched: 17. Per germline, CDR1 MNHEY and CDR2 SMNVEV (reference sequence). For the CDR3, the DNA is TGTGCCAGCGGATCCCAACAGGGGGCGCATGCTAGTGAAAAACTGTTTTTT. Translating gives CASGSQQGAHASEKLFF.

The chain joins TRBV7-6 to TRBJ2-1; 15 bases are a match to TRBD2. V lost 4 bases to trimming and J lost 8 bases; unmatched junction nucleotides: 12. The CDR3 is 18 amino acids. From germline, CDR1 is SGHVS and CDR2 FNYEAQ. The CDR3 spells CASSSAGTSGRNWDEQFF. In DNA form, the CDR3 reads TGTGCCAGCAGCTCGGCCGGGACTAGCGGGAGGAATTGGGATGAGCAGTTCTTC.

This chain uses TRBV7-9 with TRBJ1-2; 7 bases are shared with TRBD1. The CDR3 covers 15 residues. CDR1 SEHNR and CDR2 FQNEAQ come from the germline V gene (reference sequence). Losses at the gene ends were 4 bases for V and 8 bases for J; bases not matched to a gene: 13. CDR3 DNA sequence: TGTGCCAGCAGCTACGGGGACAGTCTGACGTGGGGCTACACCTTC. It is translated as CASSYGDSLTWGYTF.

The rearrangement uses TRBV29-1 and TRBJ1-2; possible D gene TRBD1, 5 bases. The CDR3 length is 13 residues. Germline loops: CDR1 SQVTM, CDR2 ANQGSEA. The V end was cut by 7 bases, the J end by 7 bases, with 19 bases between. The CDR3 loop is CSAGGEVSLGYTF. The CDR3 DNA reads as TGCAGCGCCGGAGGGGAAGTCTCCCTTGGCTACACCTTC.

The rearrangement uses TRBV2 and TRBJ1-4; weak D call: TRBD1 (5 bases). CDR3 length equals 15 residues. Trimming took off 4 bases at V and 5 bases at J, with 14 bases between the two ends. Germline loops: CDR1 SNHLY, CDR2 FYNNEI. The CDR3 DNA follows: TGTGCCAGCAGTGGGTTGGGACCGAGAAATGAAAAACTGTTTTTT. As protein: CASSGLGPRNEKLFF.

This sequence joins TRBV4-3 and TRBJ2-5; 11 nucleotides agree with TRBD1. The length of the CDR3 is 15 residues. Germline CDR1 is LGHNA and CDR2 is YSLEER. V dropped 8 bases and J dropped 2; count of bases not matched to a gene: 7. CDR3 coding DNA: TGCGCCAGCGGACAGGGGGCGCCGGGTCAAGAGACCCAGTACTTC. Protein: CASGQGAPGQETQYF.

The V gene is TRBV9, the J gene TRBJ2-7, with D possibly being TRBD2 (6 bases). Germline-derived CDR1 and CDR2 are SGDLS and YYNGEE. V gave up 4 bases and J gave up 0 bases, with 17 bases separating them. The CDR3 runs to 16 residues. The CDR3 loop is CASSLMPSAGSYEQYF. For the CDR3, the DNA is TGTGCCAGCAGCCTAATGCCTAGCGCGGGCTCCTACGAGCAGTACTTC.

The chain uses TRBV29-1 and TRBJ1-1; 7 bases are a match to TRBD1. With V trimmed by 1 base and J by 3 bases, 8 bases remained unmatched. CDR3 length: 15 amino acids. Germline V CDR1 and CDR2: SQVTM, ANQGSEA. The CDR3 coding sequence is TGCAGCGTTGAAGGTCCGACAGGGCGTGACACTGAAGCTTTCTTT. Encoded protein: CSVEGPTGRDTEAFF.

The chain joins TRBV5-1 to TRBJ2-2, with D tentatively TRBD2 (5 bases). Germline values: CDR1 SGHRS, CDR2 YFSETQ. The V and J ends lost 8 bases and 5 bases respectively, with 10 bases between them. The CDR3 length is 12 residues. The CDR3 spells CASSSETGELFF. The CDR3 region has the DNA TGCGCCAGTAGTAGCGAGACCGGGGAGCTGTTTTTT.

CDR3 sequence reads: CAWSELKVNTEAFF. In nucleotides, the CDR3 is TGTGCCTGGAGTGAGCTTAAGGTGAACACTGAAGCTTTCTTT. The chain has TRBV30 and TRBJ1-1, with D hard to call. Germline V lookup: CDR1 GTSNPN, CDR2 SVGIG (reference sequence). The CDR3 consists of 14 residues. Trimming cost V 1 base and J 0 bases, with 9 bases left between them.

This rearrangement joins TRBV2 to TRBJ1-5; D remains ambiguous. This CDR3 is built from 15 residues. Trimming left V 1 base short and J 3 bases short, with 10 bases between. Germline-derived CDR1 and CDR2 are SNHLY and FYNNEI. The DNA for the CDR3 is TGTGCCAGCAGTGAAGAGGACCAGAACAATCAGCCCCAGCATTTT. Translating gives CASSEEDQNNQPQHF. Full variable domain (missing parts from reference TRBV2 and TRBJ1-5): EPEVTQTPSHQVTQMGQEVILRCVPISNHLYFYWYRQILGQKVEFLVSFYNNEISEKSEIFDDQFSVERPDGSNFTLKIRSTKLEDSAMYFCASSEEDQNNQPQHFGDGTRLSIL.

The chain uses TRBV27 and TRBJ2-5; D call uncertain. The CDR3 is 12 residues long. Germline CDR1 reads MNHEY; CDR2 reads SMNVEV (reference sequence). Trimming pared 6 bases from V and 7 bases from J, leaving 12 bases between. The CDR3 spells CASSSAGWTQYF. Here the CDR3 DNA reads TGTGCCAGCAGCAGCGCCGGGTGGACCCAGTACTTC.

The J gene is TRBJ1-2, the V gene TRBV27; 12 bases agree with TRBD1. Unmatched junction bases numbered 7, after V lost 3 bases and J lost 8 bases. The CDR3 contains 15 residues. The germline CDR1 and CDR2 sequences are MNHEY and SMNVEV (reference sequence). CDR3 sequence reads: CASSFLGQGAHGYTF. In DNA form, the CDR3 reads TGTGCCAGCAGTTTCCTGGGACAGGGGGCGCACGGCTACACCTTC.

The chain combines TRBV4-3 with TRBJ2-5; tentative D call: TRBD2 (5 bases). There are 16 residues in the CDR3. Trimming stripped 0 bases from V and 5 bases from J, with 16 bases between. Per germline, CDR1 LGHNA and CDR2 YSLEER. CDR3: CASSQDPLARWETQYF. Written as DNA, the CDR3 is TGCGCCAGCAGCCAAGACCCTCTAGCTAGGTGGGAGACCCAGTACTTC.

V is TRBV18 and J is TRBJ1-4; 9 bases agree with TRBD1. Looked up from germline, CDR1 is KGHSH and CDR2 is LQKENI. The CDR3 totals 17 residues. Germline trimming cut 3 bases from V and 5 bases from J; bases unmatched to any gene: 10. The CDR3 loop reads CASSPLRDRVLNEKLFF. CDR3 in DNA: TGTGCCAGCTCACCGCTCCGGGACAGGGTGCTGAATGAAAAACTGTTTTTT.